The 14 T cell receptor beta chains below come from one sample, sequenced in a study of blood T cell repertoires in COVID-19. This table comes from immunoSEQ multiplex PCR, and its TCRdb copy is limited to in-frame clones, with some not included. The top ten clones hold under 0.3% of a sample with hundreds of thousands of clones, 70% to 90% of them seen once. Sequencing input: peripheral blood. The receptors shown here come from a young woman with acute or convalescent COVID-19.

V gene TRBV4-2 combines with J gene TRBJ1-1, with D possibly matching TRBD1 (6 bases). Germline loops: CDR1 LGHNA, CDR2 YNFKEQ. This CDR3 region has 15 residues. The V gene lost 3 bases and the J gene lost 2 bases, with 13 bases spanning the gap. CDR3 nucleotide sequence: TGTGCCAGCAGCCACATAGACAGGATTAACACTGAAGCTTTCTTT. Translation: CASSHIDRINTEAFF.

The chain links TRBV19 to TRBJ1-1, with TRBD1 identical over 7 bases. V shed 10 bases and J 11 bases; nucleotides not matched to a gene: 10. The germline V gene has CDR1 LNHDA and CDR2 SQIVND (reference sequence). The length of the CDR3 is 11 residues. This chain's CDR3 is CATQTGIVAFF. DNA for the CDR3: TGTGCCACTCAGACAGGGATTGTGGCTTTCTTT.

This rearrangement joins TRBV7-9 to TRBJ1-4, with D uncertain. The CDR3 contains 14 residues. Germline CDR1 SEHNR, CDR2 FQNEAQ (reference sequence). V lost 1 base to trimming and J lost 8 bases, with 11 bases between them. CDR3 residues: CASSLGSPEEKLFF. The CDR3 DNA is TGTGCCAGCAGCTTAGGTTCTCCGGAGGAAAAACTGTTTTTT.

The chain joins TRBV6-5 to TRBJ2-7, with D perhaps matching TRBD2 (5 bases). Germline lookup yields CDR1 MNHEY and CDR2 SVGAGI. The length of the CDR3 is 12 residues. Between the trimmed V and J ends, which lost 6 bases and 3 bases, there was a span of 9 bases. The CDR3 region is CASSTGDYEQYF. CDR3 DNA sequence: TGTGCCAGCAGCACCGGGGACTACGAGCAGTACTTC.

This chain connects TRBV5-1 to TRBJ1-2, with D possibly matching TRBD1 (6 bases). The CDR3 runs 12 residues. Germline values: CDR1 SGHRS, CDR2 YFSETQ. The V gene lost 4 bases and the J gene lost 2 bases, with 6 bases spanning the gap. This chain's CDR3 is CASSGQNYGYTF. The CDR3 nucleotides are TGCGCCAGCAGCGGACAGAACTATGGCTACACCTTC. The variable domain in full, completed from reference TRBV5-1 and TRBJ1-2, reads KAGVTQTPRYLIKTRGQQVTLSCSPISGHRSVSWYQQTPGQGLQFLFEYFSETQRNKGNFPGRFSGRQFSNSRSEMNVSTLELGDSALYLCASSGQNYGYTFGSGTRLTVV.

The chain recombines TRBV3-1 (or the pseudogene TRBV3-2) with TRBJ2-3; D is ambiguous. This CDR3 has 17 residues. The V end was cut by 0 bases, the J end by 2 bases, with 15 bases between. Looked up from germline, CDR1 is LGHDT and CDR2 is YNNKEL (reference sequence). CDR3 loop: CASSQDIWAVNTDTQYF. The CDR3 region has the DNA TGTGCCAGCAGCCAAGATATCTGGGCAGTCAACACAGATACGCAGTATTTT.

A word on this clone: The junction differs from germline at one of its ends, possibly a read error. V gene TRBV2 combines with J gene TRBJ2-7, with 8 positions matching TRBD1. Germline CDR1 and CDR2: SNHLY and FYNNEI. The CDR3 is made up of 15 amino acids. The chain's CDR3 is CARRGQNGIPYEQYF. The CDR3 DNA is TGTGCCCGCAGGGGGCAGAACGGAATCCCCTACGAGCAGTACTTC.

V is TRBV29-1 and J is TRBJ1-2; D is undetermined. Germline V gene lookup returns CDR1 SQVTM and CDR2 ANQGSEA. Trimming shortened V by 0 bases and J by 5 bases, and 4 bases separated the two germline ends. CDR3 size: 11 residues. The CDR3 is CSVEDGYGYTF. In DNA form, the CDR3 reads TGCAGCGTTGAAGACGGGTATGGCTACACCTTC.

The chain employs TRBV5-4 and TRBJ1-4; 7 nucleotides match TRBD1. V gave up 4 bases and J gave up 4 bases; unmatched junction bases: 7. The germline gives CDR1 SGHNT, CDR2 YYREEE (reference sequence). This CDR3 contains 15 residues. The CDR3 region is CASSAARDSNEKLFF. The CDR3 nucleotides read TGTGCCAGCAGCGCGGCGAGGGACAGTAATGAAAAACTGTTTTTT.

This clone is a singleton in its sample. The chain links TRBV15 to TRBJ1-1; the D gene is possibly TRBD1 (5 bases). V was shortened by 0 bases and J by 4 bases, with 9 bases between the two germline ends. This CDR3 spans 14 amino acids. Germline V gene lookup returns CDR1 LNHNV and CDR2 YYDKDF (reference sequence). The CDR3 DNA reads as TGTGCCACCAGCAGAGAAATCAGGGCCACTGAAGCTTTCTTT. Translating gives CATSREIRATEAFF.

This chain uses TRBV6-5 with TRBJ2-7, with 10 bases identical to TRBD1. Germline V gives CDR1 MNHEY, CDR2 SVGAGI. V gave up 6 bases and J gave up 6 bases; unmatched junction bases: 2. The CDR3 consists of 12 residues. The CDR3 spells CASRRQGAEQYF. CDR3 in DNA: TGTGCCAGCAGAAGACAGGGGGCCGAGCAGTACTTC.

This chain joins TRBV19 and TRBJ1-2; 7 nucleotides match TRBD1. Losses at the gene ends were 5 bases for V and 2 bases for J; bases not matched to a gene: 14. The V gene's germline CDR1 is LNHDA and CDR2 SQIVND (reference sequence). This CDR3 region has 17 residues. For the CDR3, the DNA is TGTGCCAGTAGTCCTCACCCGGTGAGGGGGCGGAACTATGGCTACACCTTC. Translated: CASSPHPVRGRNYGYTF.

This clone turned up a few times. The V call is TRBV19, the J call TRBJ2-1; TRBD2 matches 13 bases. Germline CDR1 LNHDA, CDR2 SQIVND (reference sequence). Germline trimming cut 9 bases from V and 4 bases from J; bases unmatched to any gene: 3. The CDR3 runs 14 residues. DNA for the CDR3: TGTGCCAGCGGACTAGCGGGGGCATACAATGAGCAGTTCTTC. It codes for CASGLAGAYNEQFF.

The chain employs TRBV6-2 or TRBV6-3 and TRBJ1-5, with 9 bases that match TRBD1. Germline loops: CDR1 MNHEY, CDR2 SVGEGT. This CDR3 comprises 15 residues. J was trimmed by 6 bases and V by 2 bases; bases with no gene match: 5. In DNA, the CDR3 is TGTGCCAGCAGTTACCCCCGGGACAGGGTTCAGCCCCAGCATTTT. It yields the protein CASSYPRDRVQPQHF.